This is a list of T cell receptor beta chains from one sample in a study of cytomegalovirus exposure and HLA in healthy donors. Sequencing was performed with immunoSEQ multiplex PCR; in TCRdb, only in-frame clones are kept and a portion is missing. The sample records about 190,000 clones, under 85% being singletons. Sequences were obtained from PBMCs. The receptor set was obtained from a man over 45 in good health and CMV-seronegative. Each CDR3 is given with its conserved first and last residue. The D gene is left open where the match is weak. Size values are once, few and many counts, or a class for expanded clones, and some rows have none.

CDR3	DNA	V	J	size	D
CSASLADEQFF	TGCAGTGCTAGTTTAGCGGATGAGCAGTTCTTC	TRBV20-1	TRBJ2-1	.	.
CASSGGTNEKLFF	TGTGCCAGCTCAGGCGGGACTAATGAAAAACTGTTTTTT	TRBV18	TRBJ1-4	.	.
CASSQTGASLTDTQYF	TGCGCCAGCAGTCAAACAGGGGCAAGCCTCACAGATACGCAGTATTTT	TRBV23-1	TRBJ2-3	.	TRBD1
CASSQAGGLRNGYTF	TGTGCCAGCAGCCAAGCCGGGGGGTTGAGGAATGGCTACACCTTC	TRBV7-2	TRBJ1-2	.	.
CASSSWGQGGDEQYF	TGTGCCAGCAGTTCGTGGGGGCAGGGAGGGGACGAGCAGTACTTC	TRBV9	TRBJ2-7	few	.
CASSQGVWRTSRYEQYF	TGTGCCAGCAGCCAAGGAGTTTGGCGGACTAGTAGATACGAGCAGTACTTC	TRBV14	TRBJ2-7	.	TRBD2
CASSRSTQDTEAFF	TGCGCCAGCAGCCGATCAACCCAGGACACTGAAGCTTTCTTT	TRBV5-1	TRBJ1-1	.	.
CASSLPGTSYNEQFF	TGCGCCAGCAGCTTACCGGGGACTTCCTACAATGAGCAGTTCTTC	TRBV5-1	TRBJ2-1	.	.
CASSNTGGTGELFF	TGTGCCAGTAGTAACACAGGGGGGACCGGGGAGCTGTTTTTT	TRBV19	TRBJ2-2	.	TRBD1
CASSSGQGFTEAFF	TGTGCCAGCAGCTCCGGACAGGGCTTCACTGAAGCTTTCTTT	TRBV11-3	TRBJ1-1	once	TRBD1
CAIRTTGENTIYF	TGTGCCATCAGGACGACAGGAGAAAACACCATATATTTT	TRBV10-3	TRBJ1-3	.	.
CASSRVQTSNQPQHF	TGTGCCAGCAGCCGCGTGCAAACGAGCAATCAGCCCCAGCATTTT	TRBV5-5	TRBJ1-5	few	.
CASSLALAGVYEQYF	TGTGCCAGCAGCTTAGCACTAGCGGGAGTTTACGAGCAGTACTTC	TRBV13	TRBJ2-7	once	TRBD2
CASSWGLGNTGELFF	TGTGCCAGCAGCTGGGGACTAGGGAACACCGGGGAGCTGTTTTTT	TRBV7-8	TRBJ2-2	.	TRBD2
CASSSSGISYEQYF	TGTGCCAGCAGCTCTAGCGGGATATCCTACGAGCAGTACTTC	TRBV7-2	TRBJ2-7	.	TRBD2
CASSQPGTGRFYGYTF	TGTGCCAGCAGTCAGCCCGGGACAGGGCGCTTCTATGGCTACACCTTC	TRBV6-6	TRBJ1-2	.	TRBD1
CASSTNPGQFYEQYF	TGTGCCAGCAGCACTAATCCGGGACAGTTCTACGAGCAGTACTTC	TRBV7-2	TRBJ2-7	once	TRBD1
CASSFGSSDTIYF	TGTGCCAGCAGCTTCGGGTCGTCGGACACCATATATTTT	TRBV5-4	TRBJ1-3	few	.
CASSLDTQAYEQYF	TGTGCCAGCAGCTTGGACACCCAAGCCTACGAGCAGTACTTC	TRBV5-5	TRBJ2-7	.	.
CASTKQGPNTEAFF	TGCGCCAGCACCAAACAGGGGCCGAACACTGAAGCTTTCTTT	TRBV5-1	TRBJ1-1	.	TRBD1
CASGSQGISTDTQYF	TGTGCCAGCGGTAGTCAGGGGATTAGCACAGATACGCAGTATTTT	TRBV6-1	TRBJ2-3	.	.
CSVSTGTMNTEAFF	TGCAGCGTTAGCACTGGGACAATGAACACTGAAGCTTTCTTT	TRBV29-1	TRBJ1-1	.	.
CASSLENRGVMNTEAFF	TGTGCCAGCAGCTTAGAGAACAGGGGAGTCATGAACACTGAAGCTTTCTTT	TRBV7-9	TRBJ1-1	.	TRBD1
CASSLRTGGAYGYTF	TGCGCCAGCAGCTTGCGGACAGGGGGCGCATACGGCTACACCTTC	TRBV5-1	TRBJ1-2	once	TRBD1
CASSKDISEQYF	TGTGCCAGCAGCAAAGACATTAGCGAGCAGTACTTC	TRBV9	TRBJ2-7	.	.
CASRPPGGSGANVLTF	TGTGCCAGCAGGCCACCTGGGGGCTCCGGGGCCAACGTCCTGACTTTC	TRBV2	TRBJ2-6	few	.
CASFFCGGIGNTIYF	TGCGCCAGCTTTTTCTGTGGGGGGATTGGAAACACCATATATTTT	TRBV4-3	TRBJ1-3	.	.
CASSLPGNNEQFF	TGTGCCAGCAGCTTGCCCGGGAATAATGAGCAGTTCTTC	TRBV5-6	TRBJ2-1	.	.
CSVPGSGLSYGYTF	TGCAGCGTACCCGGGTCAGGGCTTTCCTATGGCTACACCTTC	TRBV29-1	TRBJ1-2	once	.
CASPGGASGRVNSYEQYF	TGTGCCAGCCCTGGAGGGGCTAGCGGGAGGGTTAACTCCTACGAGCAGTACTTC	TRBV9	TRBJ2-7	once	TRBD2
CASSPRLIAGGSTDTQYF	TGTGCCAGCAGCCCAAGACTTATAGCGGGGGGCAGCACAGATACGCAGTATTTT	TRBV9	TRBJ2-3	.	TRBD2
CASSPGVAGAAGETQYF	TGCGCCAGCAGCCCCGGGGTAGCGGGGGCCGCGGGGGAGACCCAGTACTTC	TRBV4-3	TRBJ2-5	.	TRBD2
CASSLDNSGSYNEQFF	TGTGCCAGCAGCTTAGATAATAGCGGTTCCTACAATGAGCAGTTCTTC	TRBV11-3	TRBJ2-1	.	.
CASGLARGGNQPQHF	TGTGCTAGTGGTTTGGCACGGGGGGGCAATCAGCCCCAGCATTTT	TRBV12-5	TRBJ1-5	.	.
CASSPTGQGTAGYTF	TGCGCCAGCAGTCCCACGGGACAGGGAACGGCCGGCTACACCTTC	TRBV10-2	TRBJ1-2	.	TRBD1
CASSFSHRDGETQYF	TGTGCTAGCAGCTTCTCCCACAGGGATGGGGAGACCCAGTACTTC	TRBV7-7	TRBJ2-5	.	.
CASTIPNYGYTF	TGTGCCAGCACCATTCCTAACTATGGCTACACCTTC	TRBV28	TRBJ1-2	few	.
CASSRLGQATYEQYF	TGTGCCAGCAGCCGCCTGGGACAGGCTACCTACGAGCAGTACTTC	TRBV7-2	TRBJ2-7	.	TRBD1
CASSFGGYSNQPQHF	TGTGCCAGCAGCTTTGGGGGCTATAGCAATCAGCCCCAGCATTTT	TRBV7-2	TRBJ1-5	.	.
CASLSPFF	TGTGCCAGCCTTAGCCCGTTCTTC	TRBV21-1	TRBJ2-1	.	.
CASSPTVVQTQYF	TGTGCCAGCAGTCCGACAGTGGTGCAGACCCAGTACTTC	TRBV6-5	TRBJ2-5	.	.
CASGFRADGYTF	TGTGCCAGCGGATTCAGGGCGGATGGCTACACCTTC	TRBV6-5	TRBJ1-2	.	.
CASSLGATSEQYF	TGTGCCAGCAGCTTAGGGGCTACTAGCGAGCAGTACTTC	TRBV11-3	TRBJ2-7	.	.
CASSEGGQGADEQFF	TGTGCCAGCAGTGAAGGGGGACAGGGGGCGGATGAGCAGTTCTTC	TRBV25-1	TRBJ2-1	.	TRBD1
CASSPRRQETQYF	TGTGCCAGCAGCCCCCGCAGGCAAGAGACCCAGTACTTC	TRBV7-2	TRBJ2-5	.	.
CASGLGSTGTSEAFF	TGTGCCAGCGGCTTAGGCTCAACAGGGACTAGTGAAGCTTTCTTT	TRBV28	TRBJ1-1	.	.
CASSQDRPMQGLRTEQYF	TGTGCCAGCAGCCAAGACCGGCCTATGCAGGGACTAAGAACCGAGCAGTACTTC	TRBV4-2	TRBJ2-7	.	TRBD2
CASSVRENTEAFF	TGTGCTAGCAGCGTCAGGGAGAACACTGAAGCTTTCTTT	TRBV7-7	TRBJ1-1	once	.
CASSLGLGSDGYTF	TGTGCCAGCAGCTTAGGGCTCGGGAGCGATGGCTACACCTTC	TRBV7-6	TRBJ1-2	.	.
CASSYASGRSYEQYF	TGTGCCAGCAGTTACGCTAGCGGGAGGTCGTACGAGCAGTACTTC	TRBV6-6	TRBJ2-7	.	TRBD2
CASSYSGRGRPGANVLTF	TGTGCCAGCAGCTACTCGGGCAGGGGGCGACCTGGGGCCAACGTCCTGACTTTC	TRBV6-7	TRBJ2-6	.	TRBD1
CASSQDKAGANGDTQYF	TGCGCCAGCAGCCAAGATAAGGCGGGAGCGAACGGAGATACGCAGTATTTT	TRBV4-3	TRBJ2-3	.	TRBD2
CASSVGRDSPLHF	TGTGCCAGCAGCGTAGGCAGGGATTCACCCCTCCACTTT	TRBV9	TRBJ1-6	.	.
CASSIVTGNSNQPQHF	TGTGCCAGTAGTATAGTAACAGGGAATAGCAATCAGCCCCAGCATTTT	TRBV19	TRBJ1-5	.	.
CASRSQGELNTEAFF	TGTGCCAGCAGGTCCCAGGGGGAGTTGAACACTGAAGCTTTCTTT	TRBV5-5	TRBJ1-1	.	TRBD1